The clone carrying this T cell receptor (beta chain) was counted a single time. The antigen is not known. This sample is part of a study of Graves' ophthalmopathy and Graves' hyperthyroidism. Findings and limits, study-wide: For separating ophthalmopathy from stable hyperthyroidism, a 13-signature model gave 87.88% sensitivity and about 82% specificity. This model predicted ophthalmopathy progression (sensitivity 70% to 71%, specificity roughly 72%).

Reliance was placed on clinical symptoms, serum thyroxine, TRAb, thyroid ultrasound and orbital computed tomography for diagnosis. The germline V gene encodes CDR1 SGHTA and CDR2 FQGNSA. Deletions cut 5 bases from V and 5 bases from J, with 18 bases between. The CDR3 contains 15 residues. The authors amplified TCR beta CDR3 regions from RNA transcripts. First-round RT-PCR relied on HTBI primers, and a second-round multiplex PCR came next. One entry per CDR3 protein, called by TCRdb with MiXCR from the multiplex PCR reads. The sample includes about 220,000 distinct CDR3 sequences, 20% to 25% of them seen just once.

The genes are TRBV7-2 and TRBJ1-1; no clear D gene. This receptor was taken from a woman aged 45-65 years with Graves' ophthalmopathy. The sample taken for sequencing was peripheral blood. CDR3 DNA sequence: TGTGCCAGCAGCCCCGGCCCCCGGGTGGAAACTGAAGCTTTCTTT. Protein sequence: CASSPGPRVETEAFF. Combining the CDR3 with reference TRBV7-2 and TRBJ1-1 gives the whole variable domain GAGVSQSPSNKVTEKGKDVELRCDPISGHTALYWYRQSLGQGLEFLIYFQGNSAPDKSGLPSDRFSAERTGGSVSTLTIQRTQQEDSAVYLCASSPGPRVETEAFFGQGTRLTVV.